The T cell receptor (beta chain) under discussion was sequenced for a study of shared clonotypes between healthy human individuals. Germline V CDR1 and CDR2: SGHRS, YFSETQ. This CDR3 has 14 residues. Between the trimmed V and J ends, which lost 5 bases and 5 bases, there was a span of 17 bases. Some clones are missing from TCRdb's copy, which holds only in-frame ones; the method was immunoSEQ multiplex PCR. Of about 2.1 million clones in the sample, 80% to 95% were seen once. In the case of this clone: Its antigen is undetermined.

Overall study findings and caveats: The naive CD4 repertoires of a handful of donors were compared, and around 5% of clonotypes were shared. Sorted-subset samples were not fully sequenced, rarefaction indicated.

CD45RO-negative cells were positively selected for CCR7, leaving out terminally differentiated effector memory CD45RA+ cells. This TCR was recovered from a man aged 18 to 35 in good health. Some clones in this sample may be carry-over from other donors' samples. The sequencing sample was made of naive CD8+ T cells from PBMCs. The V and J genes are TRBV5-1 and TRBJ2-7, with unresolved D. Here the CDR3 reads CASSPSPGKHEQYF. DNA for the CDR3: TGCGCCAGCAGTCCGTCCCCTGGGAAACACGAGCAGTACTTC.